This TCR beta chain was recovered during a study of early T cells in non-severe SARS-CoV-2 infection. Study details: Unsorted whole blood bulk RNA was sequenced, with unpaired chains. Study-wide findings and caveats: Sequences matched to VDJdb favored anti-spike CD8 responses, while private and CD4 specificities were missed.

In its sample, this clonotype was seen many times. Its antigen is not known. TCRdb recomputed calls from the 5' RACE reads with MiXCR, one row per CDR3 protein. The sample shows about 52,000 distinct CDR3 sequences, 6% to 7% of them seen only once. This CDR3 comprises 18 residues. After removal of 2 bases from V and 5 bases from J, the junction contained 11 bases not matched to a gene. Looked up from germline, CDR1 is MNHEY and CDR2 is SVGAGI. The clonotype originates from an adult who was a healthcare worker with PCR-confirmed SARS-CoV-2 infection or an uninfected control (not recorded which). The sequencing sample was made of whole blood. The chain employs TRBV6-5 and TRBJ2-1; 11 bases align to TRBD1. CDR3 in amino acids: CASSYGVLWGQGDNEQFF. CDR3 nucleotides: TGTGCCAGCAGTTACGGTGTTTTATGGGGACAGGGGGACAATGAGCAGTTCTTC.